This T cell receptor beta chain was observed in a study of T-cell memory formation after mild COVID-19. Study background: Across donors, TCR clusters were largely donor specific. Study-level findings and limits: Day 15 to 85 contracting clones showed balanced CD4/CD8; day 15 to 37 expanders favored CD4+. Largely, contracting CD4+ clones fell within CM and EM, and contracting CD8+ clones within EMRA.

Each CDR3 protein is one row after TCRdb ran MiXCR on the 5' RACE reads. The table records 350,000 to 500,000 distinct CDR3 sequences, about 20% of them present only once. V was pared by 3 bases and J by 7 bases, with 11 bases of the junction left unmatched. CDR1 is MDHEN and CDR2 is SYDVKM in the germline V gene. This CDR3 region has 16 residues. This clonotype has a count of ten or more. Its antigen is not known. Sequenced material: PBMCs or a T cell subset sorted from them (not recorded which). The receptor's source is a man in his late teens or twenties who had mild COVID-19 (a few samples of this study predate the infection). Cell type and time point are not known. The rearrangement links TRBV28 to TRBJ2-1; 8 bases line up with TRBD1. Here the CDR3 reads CASSFHSGGAGNEQFF. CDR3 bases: TGTGCCAGCAGTTTCCACTCAGGGGGCGCAGGGAATGAGCAGTTCTTC.